Listed below are T cell receptor beta chains from one sample, sequenced in a study of blood T cell repertoires in COVID-19. Measured with immunoSEQ multiplex PCR; TCRdb has only the in-frame clones, and not every one. The sample records about 75,000 clones, approximately 86% being singletons. Sequencing was carried out using peripheral blood. All receptors derive from a man older than 75 with COVID-19, enrolled during active disease. The CDR3 runs from the conserved cysteine through the conserved F or W. A D gene is named only where the DNA matches it firmly. Rows give clone size only sometimes, using once, few, many, or a class for an expanded clone.

V	D	size	J	CDR3	DNA
TRBV2	NA	NA	TRBJ2-5	CASSYQETQYF	TGTGCCAGCTCGTACCAAGAGACCCAGTACTTC
TRBV27	TRBD1	NA	TRBJ1-4	CASSSTWDRDKLFF	TGTGCCAGCAGTTCGACGTGGGACAGGGATAAACTGTTTTTT
TRBV28	TRBD1	few	TRBJ2-7	CASSSGGQGAREQYF	TGTGCCAGCAGTTCAGGGGGACAGGGGGCGCGAGAGCAGTACTTC
TRBV5-8	TRBD1	NA	TRBJ1-3	CASSFQDRISGNTIYF	TGTGCCAGCAGCTTTCAGGACAGGATCTCTGGAAACACCATATATTTT
TRBV7-9	NA	NA	TRBJ1-1	CASSLRRNTEAFF	TGTGCCAGCAGCCTAAGAAGGAACACTGAAGCTTTCTTT
TRBV28	NA	NA	TRBJ1-1	CATRGGTEAFF	TGTGCCACCCGGGGGGGCACTGAAGCTTTCTTT
TRBV27	NA	NA	TRBJ2-2	CASSFSGNTGELFF	TGTGCCAGCAGTTTTAGCGGGAACACCGGGGAGCTGTTTTTT
TRBV13	NA	once	TRBJ1-6	CASSLGGVNSPLHF	TGTGCCAGCAGCTTAGGAGGGGTTAATTCACCCCTCCACTTT
TRBV5-1	NA	NA	TRBJ2-7	CASSLSGPGQSVEEQYF	TGCGCCAGCAGCTTGTCGGGACCTGGACAGTCCGTGGAGGAGCAGTACTTC
TRBV5-1	TRBD2	NA	TRBJ2-1	CASNLAGPYNEQFF	TGCGCCAGCAACTTAGCGGGGCCCTACAATGAGCAGTTCTTC
TRBV28	TRBD1	NA	TRBJ2-7	CASSPAGQGPDEQYF	TGTGCCAGCAGCCCGGCTGGACAGGGGCCGGACGAGCAGTACTTC
TRBV5-4	NA	NA	TRBJ1-4	CASSPRRGGDEKLFF	TGTGCCAGCAGCCCCCGAAGGGGCGGGGATGAAAAACTGTTTTTT
TRBV6-5	TRBD2	NA	TRBJ2-1	CASRIAGGPYNEQFF	TGTGCCAGCCGAATAGCGGGGGGGCCCTACAATGAGCAGTTCTTC
TRBV4-2	TRBD2	NA	TRBJ2-3	CASSLRGTSGGHTDTQYF	TGTGCCAGCAGTCTGAGGGGGACTAGCGGGGGACACACAGATACGCAGTATTTT
TRBV5-6	NA	NA	TRBJ1-5	CASSLGAVNQPQHF	TGTGCCAGCAGCTTGGGGGCCGTGAATCAGCCCCAGCATTTT
TRBV7-6	TRBD1	NA	TRBJ1-2	CASSNPRQGVNYGYTF	TGTGCCAGCAGCAACCCCCGGCAGGGGGTAAACTATGGCTACACCTTC
TRBV27	NA	NA	TRBJ1-3	CASSLLGTPSGNTIYF	TGTGCCAGCAGTCTCCTAGGGACACCCTCTGGAAACACCATATATTTT
TRBV9	TRBD2	once	TRBJ2-2	CASSVGLATNTGELFF	TGTGCCAGCAGCGTAGGACTAGCGACGAACACCGGGGAGCTGTTTTTT
TRBV2	NA	NA	TRBJ1-6	CASSDSPLVSLHF	TGTGCCAGCAGTGATAGCCCGCTAGTTTCCCTCCACTTT
TRBV11-2	NA	NA	TRBJ1-2	CASSQGQAGGTF	TGTGCCAGCAGCCAGGGACAAGCCGGGGGGACCTTC
TRBV30	TRBD2	NA	TRBJ2-7	CAWTGGRTYEQYF	TGTGCCTGGACGGGGGGGCGCACCTACGAGCAGTACTTC
TRBV2	TRBD1	NA	TRBJ1-2	CASRLGTGNYGYTF	TGTGCCAGCAGACTCGGGACAGGGAACTATGGCTACACCTTC
TRBV10-3	TRBD1	NA	TRBJ1-1	CAISTGENTEAFF	TGTGCCATCAGCACAGGGGAGAACACTGAAGCTTTCTTT
TRBV7-9	NA	NA	TRBJ1-1	CASGGGPNTEAFF	TGTGCCAGCGGGGGAGGGCCCAACACTGAAGCTTTCTTT
TRBV11-3	NA	NA	TRBJ2-2	CASSPITGELFF	TGTGCCAGCAGTCCTATTACCGGGGAGCTGTTTTTT
TRBV10-3	NA	NA	TRBJ2-7	CAISESPERGEQYF	TGTGCCATCAGTGAGTCTCCGGAGAGGGGGGAGCAGTACTTC
TRBV7-9	NA	NA	TRBJ1-4	CASSLYGGLNEKLFF	TGTGCCAGCAGCTTATACGGGGGGCTTAATGAAAAACTGTTTTTT
TRBV4-2	TRBD1	NA	TRBJ1-1	CASSLQGQGNTEAFF	TGTGCCAGCAGCCTTCAGGGACAGGGGAACACTGAAGCTTTCTTT
TRBV3-1/TRBV3-2	NA	NA	TRBJ2-3	CASTGTDTQYF	TGTGCCAGTACAGGGACCGATACGCAGTATTTT
TRBV18	NA	few	TRBJ1-2	CASSPPKSSNYGYTF	TGTGCCAGCTCACCACCGAAAAGCTCTAACTATGGCTACACCTTC
TRBV13	NA	NA	TRBJ2-7	CASSLYQGLRYEQYF	TGTGCCAGCAGCTTATACCAGGGGCTGCGCTACGAGCAGTACTTC
TRBV5-1	NA	NA	TRBJ1-1	CASLGGDYTEAFF	TGCGCCAGCCTGGGAGGCGACTACACTGAAGCTTTCTTT
TRBV7-8	TRBD1	NA	TRBJ2-6	CASSLTGGPPGANVLTF	TGTGCCAGCAGCTTAACAGGGGGACCCCCTGGGGCCAACGTCCTGACTTTC
TRBV18	NA	NA	TRBJ1-6	CASSPTSSYNSPLHF	TGTGCCAGCTCACCAACTAGCTCCTATAATTCACCCCTCCACTTT
TRBV5-4	TRBD2	NA	TRBJ2-5	CASSLGGGAGKTQYF	TGTGCCAGCAGCTTAGGCGGGGGGGCTGGGAAGACCCAGTACTTC
TRBV5-1	TRBD1	NA	TRBJ1-2	CASSFEGQGGYGYTF	TGCGCCAGCAGCTTCGAGGGGCAGGGGGGCTATGGCTACACCTTC
TRBV5-1	TRBD1	NA	TRBJ1-2	CASSLAGDRDGYTF	TGCGCCAGCAGCTTGGCCGGAGACAGGGATGGCTACACCTTC
TRBV18	TRBD1	few	TRBJ1-5	CASSPPDRGNQPQHF	TGTGCCAGCTCACCACCGGACAGGGGTAATCAGCCCCAGCATTTT
TRBV29-1	TRBD2	NA	TRBJ2-1	CSVEEGLAGSYNEQFF	TGCAGCGTTGAAGAAGGACTAGCGGGATCCTACAATGAGCAGTTCTTC
TRBV7-9	NA	NA	TRBJ2-3	CASSLGGWTGSTDTQYF	TGTGCCAGCAGCTTAGGCGGGTGGACGGGGAGCACAGATACGCAGTATTTT
TRBV25-1	NA	NA	TRBJ2-1	CASSGRGWNNEQFF	TGTGCCAGCAGTGGTCGGGGGTGGAACAATGAGCAGTTCTTC
TRBV5-1	TRBD1	NA	TRBJ1-2	CASSPSPGGPDYGYTF	TGCGCCAGCAGCCCGAGCCCAGGGGGCCCGGACTATGGCTACACCTTC
TRBV15	NA	once	TRBJ1-4	CATSRGGMATNEKLFF	TGTGCCACCAGCAGGGGAGGGATGGCAACTAATGAAAAACTGTTTTTT
TRBV5-1	TRBD1	few	TRBJ1-4	CASSLIYGDRGEKLFF	TGCGCCAGCAGCTTGATTTATGGCGACAGGGGTGAAAAACTGTTTTTT
TRBV6-1	NA	few	TRBJ1-3	CASSEAGRNTIYF	TGTGCCAGCAGTGAGGCGGGCCGAAACACCATATATTTT
TRBV9	TRBD1	once	TRBJ2-2	CASSLSGQHTGELFF	TGTGCCAGCAGCCTCTCGGGACAGCACACCGGGGAGCTGTTTTTT
TRBV5-6	TRBD2	NA	TRBJ2-7	CASSPRGSGVSSYEQYF	TGTGCCAGCAGCCCCCGTGGTAGCGGGGTAAGCTCCTACGAGCAGTACTTC
TRBV5-1	NA	NA	TRBJ2-3	CASSITGSGDTQYF	TGCGCCAGCAGCATAACAGGGTCCGGGGATACGCAGTATTTT
TRBV4-1	NA	NA	TRBJ1-4	CASSQEGRTNEKLFF	TGCGCCAGCAGCCAAGAGGGCCGAACTAATGAAAAACTGTTTTTT
TRBV5-1	NA	once	TRBJ1-2	CASSLEVGGTYGYTF	TGCGCCAGCAGCTTGGAGGTGGGGGGTACCTATGGCTACACCTTC
TRBV5-1	TRBD1	once	TRBJ2-7	CASSWDPGTAYEQYF	TGCGCCAGCAGCTGGGACCCGGGGACAGCCTACGAGCAGTACTTC
TRBV19	NA	NA	TRBJ1-2	CASKISAEGALYGYTF	TGTGCCTCAAAAATCTCTGCCGAAGGGGCTCTCTATGGCTACACCTTC